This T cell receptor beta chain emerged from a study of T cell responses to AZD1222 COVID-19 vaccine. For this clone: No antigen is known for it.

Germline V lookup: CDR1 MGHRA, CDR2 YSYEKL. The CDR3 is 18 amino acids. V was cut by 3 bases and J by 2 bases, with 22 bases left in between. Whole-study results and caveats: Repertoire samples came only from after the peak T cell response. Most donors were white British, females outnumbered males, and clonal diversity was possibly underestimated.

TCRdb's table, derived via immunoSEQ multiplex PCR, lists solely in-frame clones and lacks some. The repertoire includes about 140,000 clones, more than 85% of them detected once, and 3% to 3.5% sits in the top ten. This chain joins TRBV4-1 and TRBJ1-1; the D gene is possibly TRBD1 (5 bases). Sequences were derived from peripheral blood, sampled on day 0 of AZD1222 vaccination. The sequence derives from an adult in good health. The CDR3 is CASSQTEGKVGPNTEAFF. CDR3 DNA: TGCGCCAGCAGCCAGACGGAGGGGAAGGTTGGACCCAACACTGAAGCTTTCTTT.